This T cell receptor beta chain was captured by sequencing in a study of shared clonotypes between healthy human individuals. Naivety among CD8 cells was defined by CD45RO negativity and positive CCR7 selection, thereby excluding terminally differentiated effector memory CD45RA+ cells. Deep was the level used in running the assay. Authors' analysis steps: ImmunoSEQ yielded junction-only sequences lacking quality scores, so filtering differed. TCRdb keeps only in-frame clones here, not all; method: immunoSEQ multiplex PCR. V and J calls and clone size are given by that table; D and trimming were obtained from the DNA. This table holds about 2 million clones, about 95% found once. V dropped 5 bases and J dropped 0 bases, with 4 bases sitting between them. This CDR3 is 12 amino acids long. Germline V gene data show CDR1 as MDHEN and CDR2 as SYDVKM.

This sequence joins TRBV28 and TRBJ1-2, with D unclear. The origin of this receptor is a man between 18 and 29 years old in good health. The sequencing input was naive CD8+ T cells sorted from blood. The chain's CDR3 is CASSVANYGYTF. CDR3 DNA sequence: TGTGCCAGCAGTGTAGCTAACTATGGCTACACCTTC.